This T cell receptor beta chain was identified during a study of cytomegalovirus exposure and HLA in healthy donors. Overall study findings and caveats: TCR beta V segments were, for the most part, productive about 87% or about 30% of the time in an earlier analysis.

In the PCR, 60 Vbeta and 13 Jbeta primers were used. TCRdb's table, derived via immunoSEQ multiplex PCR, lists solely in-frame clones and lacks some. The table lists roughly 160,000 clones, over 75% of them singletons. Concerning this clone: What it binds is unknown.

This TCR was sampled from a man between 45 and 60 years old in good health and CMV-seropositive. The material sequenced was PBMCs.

DNA of the CDR3: TGCGCCAGCAGCCCAGGGACAGGGGGAAACATTCAGTACTTC. This sequence encodes CASSPGTGGNIQYF. V is TRBV5-1 and J is TRBJ2-4; 11 bases map to TRBD1. The germline CDR1 and CDR2 sequences are SGHRS and YFSETQ. This CDR3 comprises 14 residues. The V and J ends lost 4 bases and 6 bases, in that order; junction bases with no gene match: 3.